Each of the 2 T cell receptor beta chains below was sequenced from the same sample in a study of CD8 T cells in ankylosing spondylitis. Whole-study results and caveats: One TCR beta motif, made up of under ten highly homologous variants, appeared characteristic of ankylosing spondylitis blood.

TCRdb re-called the 5' RACE reads with MiXCR, one entry per CDR3 protein. The repertoire holds 330,000 or so distinct CDR3 sequences, with 6.5% to 10% as singletons. These receptors lack a known antigen. The sequencing sample was made of blood, either unsorted or a sorted T cell fraction (not recorded which). These receptors came from a male donor with ankylosing spondylitis.

About this clonotype itself: One end of the junction is discordant with germline, which a read error may explain. The chain links TRBV11-1 to TRBJ2-4; D is undetermined. Germline CDR1 SGHAT, CDR2 FQDESV (reference sequence). The CDR3 is 14 residues long. The CDR3 DNA follows: TGTGCCAGCAGCTCCGTATGGGCCAAAAACATTCTGTACTTC. This gives the protein CASSSVWAKNILYF.

The sample holds a few counts of this clonotype. V usage is TRBV24-1 and J usage is TRBJ2-1, with 7 bases identical to TRBD1. V was clipped by 3 bases and J by 5 bases; unmatched bases: 6. The CDR3 runs 15 residues. Germline loops: CDR1 KGHDR, CDR2 SFDVKD. The CDR3, as DNA: TGTGCCACCAGTGATCCGCACAGGGGAGACAATGAGCAGTTCTTC. It translates to CATSDPHRGDNEQFF.